This T cell receptor beta chain came from a study of cytomegalovirus exposure and HLA in healthy donors. Each donor was healthy, and each was a bone marrow donor. Primers for the PCR totalled 60 Vbeta and 13 Jbeta. The method was immunoSEQ multiplex PCR; TCRdb's version includes in-frame clones alone and lacks a portion of them. The table lists about 69,000 clones, approximately 72% of them singletons, with approximately 10% in the top ten. This sequence originates from a woman aged 25-40 years in good health and CMV-seronegative. The sequencing input was PBMCs.

The CDR3 reads CASSLDSQNTEAFF. The CDR3 DNA sequence: TGTGCCAGCAGCTTGGACAGCCAGAACACTGAAGCTTTCTTT. The J gene is TRBJ1-1, the V gene TRBV7-9, with a weak D call TRBD1 (6 bases). The CDR3 runs to 14 residues. Germline-derived CDR1 and CDR2 are SEHNR and FQNEAQ (reference sequence). V was pared by 3 bases and J by 1 base, with 9 bases between.